A single sample gave rise to the 3 T cell receptor beta chains below, sequenced in a study of beta chain features in type 1 diabetes. Every bit of the isolated RNA underwent reverse transcription, so sequencing read expressed TCRB transcripts. Produced via immunoSEQ multiplex PCR; TCRdb's table is partial and in-frame only. The sample consists of some 900,000 clones, 17% of them appearing once. Sample: naive CD4+ T cells from blood. These receptors were taken from a woman aged 18-30 years in good health.

V is TRBV7-3 and J is TRBJ2-7; D is unresolved. This CDR3 is built from 13 residues. Germline values: CDR1 SGHTA, CDR2 FQGTGA. The germline V and J ends were trimmed by 0 bases and 6 bases, with 9 bases remaining between them. The CDR3 reads CASSLTERREQYF. For the CDR3, the DNA is TGTGCCAGCAGCTTAACTGAACGCCGCGAGCAGTACTTC. The full variable domain, in which reference TRBV7-3 and TRBJ2-7 provide the parts outside the CDR3, is GAGVSQTPSNKVTEKGKYVELRCDPISGHTALYWYRQSLGQGPEFLIYFQGTGAADDSGLPNDRFFAVRPEGSVSTLKIQRTERGDSAVYLCASSLTERREQYFGPGTRLTVT.

This clone turned up a few times. V gene TRBV10-3 combines with J gene TRBJ2-1; weak D call: TRBD2 (6 bases). Looked up from germline, CDR1 is ENHRY and CDR2 is SYGVKD. CDR3 length: 13 amino acids. Trimming pared 1 base from V and 5 bases from J, leaving 6 bases between. DNA of the CDR3: TGTGCCATCAGTGAGTGGAGGGACAATGAGCAGTTCTTC. Protein sequence: CAISEWRDNEQFF.

This clone occurred a few times. CDR3 bases: TGTGCCAGCAGTTACTCGGCGGGGGCTACTGGCTACACCTTC. Protein product: CASSYSAGATGYTF. This chain connects TRBV6-6 to TRBJ1-2; D perhaps matches TRBD1 (6 bases). Germline V gene data show CDR1 as MNHNY and CDR2 as SVGAGI (reference sequence). The V end lost 0 bases, the J end lost 7 bases, and 12 bases lay between the germline ends. The CDR3 length is 14 residues.